These T cell receptor beta chains were read from a single sample in a study of cytomegalovirus exposure and HLA in healthy donors. The method was immunoSEQ multiplex PCR; TCRdb's version includes in-frame clones alone and lacks a portion of them. The sample shows 130,000 or so clones, about 74% of them seen only once. The sample taken for sequencing was PBMCs. These receptor sequences come from a male donor in good health and CMV-seronegative. Both conserved end residues are part of each CDR3. A D gene is named only where the DNA matches it firmly. The size entry is marked missing in some rows and otherwise reads once, few, many or a size class.

d_call: TRBD1; v_call: TRBV28; clone_size: NA; j_call: TRBJ2-2; cdr3_nt: TGTGCCGGCGGGACAGGGGGCATCACCGGGGAGCTGTTTTTT; cdr3_aa: CAGGTGGITGELFF
d_call: NA; v_call: TRBV6-1; clone_size: NA; j_call: TRBJ2-3; cdr3_nt: TGTGCCAGCAGCGCAACAGGGTCGGGTACGCAGTATTTT; cdr3_aa: CASSATGSGTQYF
d_call: NA; v_call: TRBV2; clone_size: NA; j_call: TRBJ2-1; cdr3_nt: TGTGCCAGCAGTGAAGTGACAGGTTACAATGAGCAGTTCTTC; cdr3_aa: CASSEVTGYNEQFF
d_call: TRBD2; v_call: TRBV7-3; clone_size: NA; j_call: TRBJ2-1; cdr3_nt: TGTGCCAGCAGCGGAACGACTAGCGGGGGACGTGGAGAGCAGTTCTTC; cdr3_aa: CASSGTTSGGRGEQFF
d_call: NA; v_call: TRBV18; clone_size: NA; j_call: TRBJ2-7; cdr3_nt: TGTGCCAGCTCACCACTGGGCTTCTCCTACGAGCAGTACTTC; cdr3_aa: CASSPLGFSYEQYF
d_call: TRBD1; v_call: TRBV14; clone_size: NA; j_call: TRBJ2-7; cdr3_nt: TGTGCCAGCAGCCCAGGGGCACGAAGGGGGCGCCACTCCTACGAGCAGTACTTC; cdr3_aa: CASSPGARRGRHSYEQYF
d_call: TRBD1; v_call: TRBV28; clone_size: NA; j_call: TRBJ1-2; cdr3_nt: TGTGCCAGCAGTACCCCTAGGGGGCATGGCTACACCTTC; cdr3_aa: CASSTPRGHGYTF
d_call: NA; v_call: TRBV28; clone_size: few; j_call: TRBJ1-6; cdr3_nt: TGTGCCAGCAGTCTAACCTGGACTTATAATTCACCCCTCCACTTT; cdr3_aa: CASSLTWTYNSPLHF
d_call: NA; v_call: TRBV7-9; clone_size: NA; j_call: TRBJ2-6; cdr3_nt: TGTGCCAGCAGCAAAATACAAAACTCTGGGGCCAACGTCCTGACTTTC; cdr3_aa: CASSKIQNSGANVLTF
d_call: TRBD1; v_call: TRBV9; clone_size: NA; j_call: TRBJ2-7; cdr3_nt: TGTGCCAGCAGCGCCGGGACAGAAGGCTCCGAGCAGTACTTC; cdr3_aa: CASSAGTEGSEQYF
d_call: NA; v_call: TRBV28; clone_size: NA; j_call: TRBJ1-2; cdr3_nt: TGTGCCAGCACCCTCTCCGGGAGCTATGGCTACACCTTC; cdr3_aa: CASTLSGSYGYTF
d_call: NA; v_call: TRBV15; clone_size: NA; j_call: TRBJ1-5; cdr3_nt: TGTGCCACCAGCAGAGAAGGAGGGGTGGATCAGCCCCAGCATTTT; cdr3_aa: CATSREGGVDQPQHF
d_call: TRBD2; v_call: TRBV7-9; clone_size: few; j_call: TRBJ2-1; cdr3_nt: TGTGCCAGCAGCTCTCTTGTAGCGGGAGCCAATGAGCAGTTCTTC; cdr3_aa: CASSSLVAGANEQFF
d_call: NA; v_call: TRBV7-2; clone_size: NA; j_call: TRBJ2-1; cdr3_nt: TGTGCCAGCAGCCCGGGGGGCCCCGCGGGGCAGTTCTTC; cdr3_aa: CASSPGGPAGQFF
d_call: NA; v_call: TRBV7-7; clone_size: NA; j_call: TRBJ1-5; cdr3_nt: TGTGCTAGCAGCGGCAAGTGGGACACTAGCAATCAGCCCCAGCATTTT; cdr3_aa: CASSGKWDTSNQPQHF
d_call: NA; v_call: TRBV27; clone_size: few; j_call: TRBJ2-7; cdr3_nt: TGTGCCAGCAGTCTAGGGGCCGCCTACGAGCAGTACTTC; cdr3_aa: CASSLGAAYEQYF
d_call: NA; v_call: TRBV30; clone_size: NA; j_call: TRBJ2-7; cdr3_nt: TGTGCCTGGGGGGTGGGGAGCGAGCAGTACTTC; cdr3_aa: CAWGVGSEQYF
d_call: NA; v_call: TRBV9; clone_size: NA; j_call: TRBJ2-3; cdr3_nt: TGTGCCAGCAGCGTAACTTCTCGCGGGGATACGCAGTATTTT; cdr3_aa: CASSVTSRGDTQYF
d_call: NA; v_call: TRBV30; clone_size: few; j_call: TRBJ1-1; cdr3_nt: TGTGCCTGGAGTCCCCTCGGAGGGGTCGGGAACACTGAAGCTTTCTTT; cdr3_aa: CAWSPLGGVGNTEAFF
d_call: TRBD1; v_call: TRBV9; clone_size: NA; j_call: TRBJ1-2; cdr3_nt: TGTGCCAGCAACCCCCCGACAGGGAGGCTTGAAGGCTACACCTTC; cdr3_aa: CASNPPTGRLEGYTF
d_call: NA; v_call: TRBV7-2; clone_size: NA; j_call: TRBJ1-2; cdr3_nt: TGTGCCAGCAGTACAGCGGACTATGGCTACACCTTC; cdr3_aa: CASSTADYGYTF
d_call: TRBD1; v_call: TRBV28; clone_size: once; j_call: TRBJ2-7; cdr3_nt: TGTGCCAGCAGGTTACAGGGGGCGCGAACCTACGAGCAGTACTTC; cdr3_aa: CASRLQGARTYEQYF
d_call: NA; v_call: TRBV7-2; clone_size: NA; j_call: TRBJ1-5; cdr3_nt: TGTGCCAGCAGCTTACCGGGGGGCCAGAATCAGCCCCAGCATTTT; cdr3_aa: CASSLPGGQNQPQHF
d_call: TRBD1; v_call: TRBV5-1; clone_size: NA; j_call: TRBJ2-5; cdr3_nt: TGCGCCAGCAGCCCCGACCCCGACAGGGGTCGCGTAGAGACCCAGTACTTC; cdr3_aa: CASSPDPDRGRVETQYF
d_call: NA; v_call: TRBV7-6; clone_size: once; j_call: TRBJ2-7; cdr3_nt: TGTGCCAGCAGCTTAGGCGGTACCCTCTCGGAGCAGTACTTC; cdr3_aa: CASSLGGTLSEQYF
d_call: TRBD2; v_call: TRBV6-5; clone_size: NA; j_call: TRBJ2-3; cdr3_nt: TGTGCCAGCAGCCACACTAGCGGGGGGCCAGATACGCAGTATTTT; cdr3_aa: CASSHTSGGPDTQYF
d_call: NA; v_call: TRBV19; clone_size: NA; j_call: TRBJ1-1; cdr3_nt: TGTGCCAGTAGGGAACCGGGGATGAACACTGAAGCTTTCTTT; cdr3_aa: CASREPGMNTEAFF
d_call: TRBD2; v_call: TRBV7-9; clone_size: NA; j_call: TRBJ2-3; cdr3_nt: TGTGCCAGCAGCTGGGCTAGCGGGGGGCAAGATACGCAGTATTTT; cdr3_aa: CASSWASGGQDTQYF
d_call: NA; v_call: TRBV5-1; clone_size: NA; j_call: TRBJ2-7; cdr3_nt: TGCGCCAGCAGCAGGGGGGCGGGGGATCAAAGCGAGCAGTACTTC; cdr3_aa: CASSRGAGDQSEQYF
d_call: TRBD1; v_call: TRBV14; clone_size: NA; j_call: TRBJ2-3; cdr3_nt: TGTGCCAGCAGCCAGGCCGGGACAGGGGGCGAAGATACGCAGTATTTT; cdr3_aa: CASSQAGTGGEDTQYF
d_call: NA; v_call: TRBV30; clone_size: NA; j_call: TRBJ1-5; cdr3_nt: TGTGCCTGGAGCGGGGACACTGGGCAGCCCCAGCATTTT; cdr3_aa: CAWSGDTGQPQHF
d_call: NA; v_call: TRBV2; clone_size: NA; j_call: TRBJ1-2; cdr3_nt: TGTGCCAGCAGTGAAAGGCAGGGGATCTATGGCTACACCTTC; cdr3_aa: CASSERQGIYGYTF
d_call: NA; v_call: TRBV4-3; clone_size: few; j_call: TRBJ1-1; cdr3_nt: TGCGCCAGCAGGGACATTAAGTACACTGAAGCTTTCTTT; cdr3_aa: CASRDIKYTEAFF
d_call: TRBD2; v_call: TRBV9; clone_size: NA; j_call: TRBJ2-7; cdr3_nt: TGTGCCAGCAGCGCCTCGGGGGGGCGGGACGAGCAGTACTTC; cdr3_aa: CASSASGGRDEQYF
d_call: TRBD1; v_call: TRBV28; clone_size: NA; j_call: TRBJ2-1; cdr3_nt: TGTGCCAGCAGATCGACAGGGGATGAGCAGTTCTTC; cdr3_aa: CASRSTGDEQFF
d_call: TRBD1; v_call: TRBV28; clone_size: NA; j_call: TRBJ1-3; cdr3_nt: TGTGCCAGCAGTCCCGGGACCAGGGGGTTTGGAAACACCATATATTTT; cdr3_aa: CASSPGTRGFGNTIYF
d_call: NA; v_call: TRBV27; clone_size: NA; j_call: TRBJ1-5; cdr3_nt: TGTGCCAGCGGCTTGCAGCCCCAGCATTTT; cdr3_aa: CASGLQPQHF
d_call: NA; v_call: TRBV7-2; clone_size: NA; j_call: TRBJ1-5; cdr3_nt: TGTGCCAGCAGCTTAGACCGAGTTCAGCCCCAGCATTTT; cdr3_aa: CASSLDRVQPQHF
d_call: NA; v_call: TRBV20-1; clone_size: NA; j_call: TRBJ2-1; cdr3_nt: TGCAGTGCTAGTAGAAGCAATGAGCAGTTCTTC; cdr3_aa: CSASRSNEQFF
d_call: TRBD1; v_call: TRBV30; clone_size: NA; j_call: TRBJ1-3; cdr3_nt: TGTGCCTGGAGTTTTCAATCCGGGACAGCATATGGAAACACCATATATTTT; cdr3_aa: CAWSFQSGTAYGNTIYF
d_call: NA; v_call: TRBV18; clone_size: NA; j_call: TRBJ1-1; cdr3_nt: TGTGCCAGCTCACCAACTATAGGGAGCAACACTGAAGCTTTCTTT; cdr3_aa: CASSPTIGSNTEAFF
d_call: TRBD1; v_call: TRBV9; clone_size: NA; j_call: TRBJ2-3; cdr3_nt: TGTGCCAGCAGCATTACAGGGGATTGGGTGGATACGCAGTATTTT; cdr3_aa: CASSITGDWVDTQYF
d_call: TRBD1; v_call: TRBV28; clone_size: once; j_call: TRBJ1-6; cdr3_nt: TGTGCCAGCAGTTTACTGGGACAGGGGTATAATTCACCCCTCCACTTT; cdr3_aa: CASSLLGQGYNSPLHF
d_call: TRBD1; v_call: TRBV7-2; clone_size: NA; j_call: TRBJ2-2; cdr3_nt: TGTGCCAGCAGTAGAGACAGGGCGCGGACCGGGGAGCTGTTTTTT; cdr3_aa: CASSRDRARTGELFF
d_call: TRBD1; v_call: TRBV18; clone_size: NA; j_call: TRBJ2-5; cdr3_nt: TGTGCCAGCTCACCTGGACAGGGGGGGGAGACCCAGTACTTC; cdr3_aa: CASSPGQGGETQYF
d_call: TRBD2; v_call: TRBV9; clone_size: NA; j_call: TRBJ2-3; cdr3_nt: TGTGCCAGCAGCGTATTGGGGGGGGGAAACACAGATACGCAGTATTTT; cdr3_aa: CASSVLGGGNTDTQYF
d_call: NA; v_call: TRBV7-8; clone_size: NA; j_call: TRBJ1-3; cdr3_nt: TGTGCCAGCAGCTTAACTGGGACTTTCTCTGGCTTGGTTTCGGGAAACACCATATATTTT; cdr3_aa: CASSLTGTFSGLVSGNTIYF
d_call: NA; v_call: TRBV19; clone_size: NA; j_call: TRBJ1-2; cdr3_nt: TGTGCCAGCCACCAGGGCCATGGCTACACCTTC; cdr3_aa: CASHQGHGYTF
d_call: TRBD1; v_call: TRBV11-2; clone_size: NA; j_call: TRBJ2-3; cdr3_nt: TGTGCCAGCAGCTGGACAGGGGGTTTCACAGATACGCAGTATTTT; cdr3_aa: CASSWTGGFTDTQYF
d_call: NA; v_call: TRBV7-8; clone_size: NA; j_call: TRBJ2-7; cdr3_nt: TGTGCCAGCAGCTCGCAGGGATTTTCCTACGAGCAGTACTTC; cdr3_aa: CASSSQGFSYEQYF
d_call: NA; v_call: TRBV7-9; clone_size: NA; j_call: TRBJ2-1; cdr3_nt: TGTGCCAGCAGCTTCGTGCGCGGTGAGCAGTTCTTC; cdr3_aa: CASSFVRGEQFF
d_call: NA; v_call: TRBV19; clone_size: NA; j_call: TRBJ2-5; cdr3_nt: TGTGCCAGTAGTATAAGAGGGTCTGGCCTACAAGAGACCCAGTACTTC; cdr3_aa: CASSIRGSGLQETQYF